The clone carrying this T cell receptor (beta chain) was detected many times. Its target is not known. The entry originates in a study of T-cell reconstitution after alpha-beta-depleted transplantation in children. Study conclusions and caveats: One year post-transplant, T-cell counts and diversity were largely derived from T cells produced anew. By about two months after transplant, alpha-beta T cells reportedly arose from several hundred graft clones that had expanded.

During its preparation, the TCRbeta library received unique molecular identifiers. MiXCR, run by TCRdb on the PCR reads, gives a single entry per CDR3 protein. This sample has over 25,000 distinct CDR3 sequences, with roughly 6.7% found just once. The CDR3 loop spans 16 amino acids. The germline V gene has CDR1 SGHAT and CDR2 FQNNGV. Trimming at V came to 1 base and at J to 3 bases, leaving 5 bases not matched to a gene. The chain employs TRBV11-2 and TRBJ2-3, with TRBD2 matching 9 bases. The sequences come from peripheral blood, collected 60 days after TCRalphabeta/CD19-depleted stem cell transplant. This receptor was identified in a child in the first two years of life who had a stem cell transplant for acute myeloid leukemia, so the T cells may come from the graft donor. The CDR3 region is CASSLGLAGETDTQYF. The CDR3 DNA reads TGTGCCAGCAGCTTAGGGTTAGCGGGAGAAACAGATACGCAGTATTTT.